A single sample gave rise to the 26 T cell receptor beta chains below, sequenced in a study of blood T cell repertoires in COVID-19. Repertoires were generated with immunoSEQ multiplex PCR, while TCRdb's copy carries only in-frame clones and drops some. The sample has some 260,000 clones; over 80% are singletons. The sequenced material came from PBMCs or T cells enriched from blood (not recorded which). The receptors were sampled from a woman between 18 and 29 years old who had recovered from COVID-19.

In regard to this clone: Other nucleotide sequences in the sample specify the same CDR3. This chain joins TRBV9 and TRBJ2-1; D is possibly TRBD2 (6 bases). This CDR3 contains 15 residues. Per the germline V gene, CDR1 is SGDLS and CDR2 is YYNGEE. V dropped 0 bases and J dropped 0 bases, with 7 bases sitting between them. In DNA, the CDR3 is TGTGCCAGCAGCGTAGACGGGGGCTCCTACAATGAGCAGTTCTTC. The encoded protein is CASSVDGGSYNEQFF.

The gene calls are TRBV5-4 and TRBJ1-4, with TRBD1 identical over 10 bases. The CDR3 has 16 residues. Germline CDR1 reads SGHNT; CDR2 reads YYREEE (reference sequence). Germline trimming cut 2 bases from V and 8 bases from J; bases unmatched to any gene: 9. CDR3 residues: CASSFHLTGGGEKLFF. The CDR3 region has the DNA TGTGCCAGCAGCTTCCACCTGACAGGGGGCGGGGAAAAACTGTTTTTT.

The rearrangement links TRBV6-6 to TRBJ1-5; D perhaps matches TRBD1 (5 bases). V lost 2 bases and J 3 bases, leaving 11 bases between the germline ends. CDR3 length: 15 amino acids. CDR1 and CDR2 from the germline V gene are MNHNY and SVGAGI (reference sequence). CDR3 amino acids: CASSYPGTLNQPQHF. The CDR3 bases are TGTGCCAGCAGTTACCCAGGGACTCTCAATCAGCCCCAGCATTTT.

The rearrangement uses TRBV28 and TRBJ1-4; 9 bases are a match to TRBD1. V lost 3 bases to trimming and J lost 7 bases; unmatched junction nucleotides: 3. This CDR3 contains 14 residues. CDR1 is MDHEN and CDR2 is SYDVKM in the germline V gene. The CDR3 coding sequence is TGTGCCAGCAGTTTCCGGGACAGGGTTGAAAAACTGTTTTTT. Translated: CASSFRDRVEKLFF.

CDR3 residues: CASSFRVAGVSSYEQYF. CDR3 coding DNA: TGTGCCAGCAGTTTTAGGGTAGCGGGAGTTTCGTCCTACGAGCAGTACTTC. This chain links TRBV28 with TRBJ2-7; TRBD2 matches at 9 bases. Germline lookup yields CDR1 MDHEN and CDR2 SYDVKM. The CDR3 loop spans 17 amino acids. The V gene end was trimmed by 3 bases and the J gene end by 1 base; junction bases not matched to a gene: 10. The whole variable domain, filled in from reference TRBV28 and TRBJ2-7, reads DVKVTQSSRYLVKRTGEKVFLECVQDMDHENMFWYRQDPGLGLRLIYFSYDVKMKEKGDIPEGYSVSREKKERFSLILESASTNQTSMYLCASSFRVAGVSSYEQYFGPGTRLTVT.

The chain uses TRBV7-9 and TRBJ1-1; 11 nucleotides match TRBD1. CDR1 SEHNR and CDR2 FQNEAQ come from the germline V gene (reference sequence). V lost 1 base to trimming and J lost 4 bases; unmatched junction nucleotides: 2. The CDR3 covers 15 residues. The CDR3 loop reads CASSLVGTGGTEAFF. CDR3 DNA: TGTGCCAGCAGCTTAGTAGGGACAGGGGGCACTGAAGCTTTCTTT. The complete variable domain, with remaining parts taken from reference TRBV7-9 and TRBJ1-1, reads DTGVSQNPRHKITKRGQNVTFRCDPISEHNRLYWYRQTLGQGPEFLTYFQNEAQLEKSRLLSDRFSAERPKGSFSTLEIQRTEQGDSAMYLCASSLVGTGGTEAFFGQGTRLTVV.

This chain connects TRBV24-1 to TRBJ1-1; D possibly corresponds to TRBD1 (5 bases). The germline V gene has CDR1 KGHDR and CDR2 SFDVKD. This CDR3 has 14 residues. Trimming stripped 2 bases from V and 11 bases from J, with 17 bases between. The CDR3 nucleotides are TGTGCCACCAGTGATTCCCTGGAGTGGGGGAGGGCTTTCTTT. It codes for CATSDSLEWGRAFF.

This clone came up once. This rearrangement joins TRBV12-5 to TRBJ1-2; unclear D gene. Trimming cost V 2 bases and J 4 bases, with 11 bases left between them. Germline values: CDR1 LGHNT, CDR2 FRNRAP. This CDR3 has 14 amino acids. The CDR3 loop is CASGLPGRSYGYTF. The DNA for the CDR3 is TGTGCTAGTGGTTTGCCCGGTAGGAGCTATGGCTACACCTTC.

The table lists this clone with a count of one. This chain connects TRBV27 to TRBJ2-3; TRBD1 matches at 8 bases. J was trimmed by 10 bases and V by 5 bases; bases with no gene match: 8. CDR1 and CDR2 (germline): MNHEY, SMNVEV (reference sequence). The CDR3 spans 13 residues. CDR3 DNA: TGTGCCAGCAGTCTGGACAGGGCAATTGCGCAGTATTTT. This codes for CASSLDRAIAQYF.

The V call is TRBV7-2, the J call TRBJ2-1, with 10 bases identical to TRBD2. V shed 5 bases and J 7 bases; nucleotides not matched to a gene: 8. The length of the CDR3 is 15 residues. Germline CDR1 reads SGHTA; CDR2 reads FQGNSA. CDR3 coding DNA: TGTGCCAGCAGCCCATGGACTAGCGGAGATAATGAGCAGTTCTTC. Its protein is CASSPWTSGDNEQFF.

The CDR3 DNA follows: TGCGCCAGCAGCTCACAGGGGCCTTTGAACACCGGGGAGCTGTTTTTT. Translated: CASSSQGPLNTGELFF. This chain connects TRBV5-1 to TRBJ2-2, with 7 nucleotides matching TRBD1. Germline CDR1 is SGHRS and CDR2 is YFSETQ. This CDR3 has 16 residues. V lost 3 bases and J lost 1; bases outside the gene matches: 6.

The J gene is TRBJ2-7, the V gene TRBV11-2; D remains unclear. Germline V gene data show CDR1 as SGHAT and CDR2 as FQNNGV. Trimming removed 5 bases from V and 5 bases from J, with 16 bases in between. This CDR3 contains 14 residues. CDR3 coding DNA: TGTGCCAGCAGCGCGCCCGTCCGAAAGCACGAGCAGTACTTC. Protein: CASSAPVRKHEQYF.

The rearrangement links TRBV5-1 to TRBJ2-5; 13 bases map to TRBD2. V lost 1 base and J lost 3; bases outside the gene matches: 9. This CDR3 contains 18 residues. Looked up from germline, CDR1 is SGHRS and CDR2 is YFSETQ. The CDR3 protein is CASSLILAGLAGEETQYF. The CDR3 coding sequence is TGCGCCAGCAGCTTGATTCTTGCCGGACTAGCGGGGGAAGAGACCCAGTACTTC.

The CDR3: CASSVGTAPGDTQYF. Written as DNA, the CDR3 is TGTGCCAGCAGCGTAGGGACAGCCCCCGGGGATACGCAGTATTTT. The chain carries TRBV9 and TRBJ2-3, with a tentative D call TRBD1 (6 bases). Trimming cost V 0 bases and J 6 bases, with 14 bases left between them. Germline CDR1 reads SGDLS; CDR2 reads YYNGEE. This CDR3 comprises 15 residues.

The CDR3 coding sequence is TGTGCCAGCAGGATCTCAGGGGGCTCGACTTTCTTT. Its protein is CASRISGGSTFF. This chain uses TRBV6-5 with TRBJ1-1, with 8 bases matching TRBD1. CDR1 MNHEY and CDR2 SVGAGI come from the germline V gene. This CDR3 comprises 12 residues. The junction had 9 bases not matched to a gene; V was cut back by 6 bases and J by 12 bases.

The chain combines TRBV18 with TRBJ2-7; 13 bases line up with TRBD2. V was clipped by 8 bases and J by 5 bases; unmatched bases: 3. CDR3 length equals 13 residues. From germline, CDR1 is KGHSH and CDR2 LQKENI. Here the CDR3 reads CASGTSGANEQYF. Here the CDR3 DNA reads TGTGCCAGCGGGACTAGCGGGGCGAACGAGCAGTACTTC.

V usage is TRBV19 and J usage is TRBJ1-5, with D tentatively TRBD1 (5 bases). Germline lookup yields CDR1 LNHDA and CDR2 SQIVND (reference sequence). CDR3 length: 18 amino acids. Trimming shortened V by 3 bases and J by 2 bases, and 20 bases separated the two germline ends. CDR3 nucleotides: TGTGCCAGTAGTATCGGGGGGAAGGGGATGGTCGGCAATCAGCCCCAGCATTTT. It is translated as CASSIGGKGMVGNQPQHF. Full variable domain (rest looked up from reference TRBV19 and TRBJ1-5): DGGITQSPKYLFRKEGQNVTLSCEQNLNHDAMYWYRQDPGQGLRLIYYSQIVNDFQKGDIAEGYSVSREKKESFPLTVTSAQKNPTAFYLCASSIGGKGMVGNQPQHFGDGTRLSIL.

In its sample, this clone was seen a few times. V usage is TRBV15 and J usage is TRBJ2-7; D is unresolved. Trimming took 0 bases from V and 3 from J, leaving 12 bases between them. Germline loops: CDR1 LNHNV, CDR2 YYDKDF (reference sequence). The CDR3 extends over 15 amino acids. CDR3 in DNA: TGTGCCACCAGCAGAGATACAACGGGTGGCTACGAGCAGTACTTC. Its protein is CATSRDTTGGYEQYF.

The rearrangement uses TRBV10-3 and TRBJ1-2; 7 bases line up with TRBD1. The CDR3 is 12 residues long. The ends lost 11 bases at V and 6 bases at J; junction bases unmatched: 9. Germline CDR1 ENHRY, CDR2 SYGVKD. The CDR3 reads CAASRQGDGYTF. The CDR3 region has the DNA TGTGCCGCCTCCCGGCAGGGGGATGGCTACACCTTC.

The chain carries TRBV19 and TRBJ2-7; a weak D match, TRBD2 (6 bases). CDR1 is LNHDA, CDR2 SQIVND, per germline (reference sequence). The CDR3 has 16 amino acids. V was trimmed by 8 bases and J by 2 bases, leaving 22 bases between them. CDR3 nucleotide sequence: TGTGCCAGTTCCTACGGGACTTCCAACCAACCCTACGAGCAGTACTTC. Translated: CASSYGTSNQPYEQYF.

This chain joins TRBV4-3 and TRBJ2-7; 8 bases are a match to TRBD1. The germline gives CDR1 LGHNA, CDR2 YSLEER. V was clipped by 3 bases and J by 4 bases; unmatched bases: 5. The CDR3 consists of 14 residues. Here the CDR3 reads CASSHRTGSYEQYF. In DNA, the CDR3 is TGCGCCAGCAGCCACCGGACAGGGTCGTACGAGCAGTACTTC.

This chain uses TRBV4-1 with TRBJ2-3; D perhaps matches TRBD2 (6 bases). The CDR3 extends over 13 amino acids. CDR1 is MGHRA, CDR2 YSYEKL, per germline. Trimming took 5 bases from V and 4 from J, leaving 10 bases between them. In DNA, the CDR3 is TGCGCCAGCAGCTTTCGACTAGCAGATACGCAGTATTTT. Its protein is CASSFRLADTQYF.

The V and J genes are TRBV9 and TRBJ1-4; D call uncertain. From germline, CDR1 is SGDLS and CDR2 YYNGEE. The V end lost 4 bases, the J end lost 2 bases, and 9 bases lay between the germline ends. The CDR3 is 14 amino acids. The CDR3 region is CASSPTGTNEKLFF. The CDR3 nucleotides read TGTGCCAGCAGCCCGACCGGGACTAATGAAAAACTGTTTTTT. The full variable domain, in which reference TRBV9 and TRBJ1-4 provide the parts outside the CDR3, is DSGVTQTPKHLITATGQRVTLRCSPRSGDLSVYWYQQSLDQGLQFLIQYYNGEERAKGNILERFSAQQFPDLHSELNLSSLELGDSALYFCASSPTGTNEKLFFGSGTQLSVL.

The chain carries TRBV9 and TRBJ1-2, with 8 bases matching TRBD1. This CDR3 comprises 13 residues. With 4 bases clipped from V and 8 bases from J, the junction kept 7 bases outside the gene matches. From germline, CDR1 is SGDLS and CDR2 YYNGEE. CDR3 DNA sequence: TGTGCCAGCAGCATCAAGGACAGGGACGGCTACACCTTC. Its translation: CASSIKDRDGYTF.

The chain recombines TRBV5-4 with TRBJ1-2; a possible D gene is TRBD1 (5 bases). The CDR3 has 15 residues. Germline V lookup: CDR1 SGHNT, CDR2 YYREEE (reference sequence). The V end was cut by 0 bases, the J end by 8 bases, with 17 bases between. The CDR3 bases are TGTGCCAGCAGCTTGGGTGGGACGCCGGGAGGAGGCTACACCTTC. Protein: CASSLGGTPGGGYTF.

This rearrangement joins TRBV6-5 to TRBJ1-1; 8 bases are shared with TRBD1. V gave up 7 bases and J gave up 6 bases; unmatched junction bases: 7. Germline V CDR1 and CDR2: MNHEY, SVGAGI. The CDR3 runs 13 residues. The CDR3 protein is CASNRQGYSEAFF. CDR3 coding DNA: TGTGCCAGCAACCGACAGGGGTACTCTGAAGCTTTCTTT.